The rows below give T cell receptor beta chains drawn from one sample of a study of blood T cell repertoires in COVID-19. Here immunoSEQ multiplex PCR was the method, and the copy in TCRdb shows in-frame clones only, minus some. Of about 100,000 clones listed, approximately 90% were seen once; the top ten hold around 0.94%. The source material was peripheral blood. The receptors here all came from a man in his sixties with acute or convalescent COVID-19. Each CDR3 is given with its conserved first and last residue. Fields, in order: D gene, clone size, V gene, J gene, CDR3 DNA, CDR3 protein. The D gene is left open where the match is weak. The size of a clone is reported for some rows only, either as once, few or many, or as a class for expanded clones.

NA	NA	TRBV28	TRBJ2-7	TGTGCCAGCAGCTTACGGGACATGAGGGAGCAGTACTTC	CASSLRDMREQYF
TRBD2	NA	TRBV5-1	TRBJ2-3	TGCGCCAGCAGCAACGGACTAGCGGGGGTAGATACGCAGTATTTT	CASSNGLAGVDTQYF
TRBD2	NA	TRBV14	TRBJ2-1	TGTGCCAGCAGCCGACGAGGGACTAGCGGCTACAATGAGCAGTTCTTC	CASSRRGTSGYNEQFF
TRBD1	NA	TRBV6-5	TRBJ1-1	TGTGCCAGCAGTTACAGGGGGCGGGACACTGAAGCTTTCTTT	CASSYRGRDTEAFF
TRBD1	NA	TRBV2	TRBJ1-3	TGTGCCAGCAGTCTCACAGGGGCTGGAAACACCATATATTTT	CASSLTGAGNTIYF
NA	NA	TRBV5-1	TRBJ1-2	TGCGCCAGCAGCTTGGGTGTTCGGTTGGTCCAGGAAAGAAGGTATGGCTACACCTTC	CASSLGVRLVQERRYGYTF
TRBD2	NA	TRBV9	TRBJ2-3	TGTGCCAGCAGCCCAGGACTAGCGGATCACACAGATACGCAGTATTTT	CASSPGLADHTDTQYF
NA	NA	TRBV11-2	TRBJ1-4	TGTGCCAGCAGTTTCCAGGGAGGAAAACTGTTTTTT	CASSFQGGKLFF
NA	NA	TRBV12-5	TRBJ2-5	TGTGCTAGTGCCCCCGCGGGGCCGGAGACCCAGTACTTC	CASAPAGPETQYF
NA	NA	TRBV7-7	TRBJ2-2	TGTGCTAGCAGCCCCCACCTGGGGGCGGGGGAGCTGTTTTTT	CASSPHLGAGELFF
NA	NA	TRBV2	TRBJ2-1	TGTGCCAGCAAGAGGGCTAGCGAGTACAATGAGCAGTTCTTC	CASKRASEYNEQFF
TRBD2	NA	TRBV5-1	TRBJ2-3	TGCGCCAGCAGCGCGGGGAGCGGGAGGGCCTTTGATACGCAGTATTTT	CASSAGSGRAFDTQYF
NA	once	TRBV11-2	TRBJ1-1	TGTGCCAGCAGCTTGAGGGGGAACTTCTATGAAGCTTTCTTT	CASSLRGNFYEAFF
TRBD1	NA	TRBV7-9	TRBJ2-1	TGTGCCAGCAGCTCTCCGGGACAGGGGTCCGATGAGCAGTTCTTC	CASSSPGQGSDEQFF
NA	NA	TRBV5-1	TRBJ2-5	TGCGCCAGCAGACTGACAATCCTTGGGGAGACCCAGTACTTC	CASRLTILGETQYF
NA	NA	TRBV7-9	TRBJ2-1	TGTGCCAGCAGCACCCATTTCCCGGGTGGCTCCTACAATGAGCAGTTCTTC	CASSTHFPGGSYNEQFF
TRBD1	NA	TRBV11-3	TRBJ2-2	TGTGCCAGCAGCCTGACCCGGACAGGGAACACCGGGGAGCTGTTTTTT	CASSLTRTGNTGELFF
NA	NA	TRBV7-2	TRBJ2-3	TGTGCCAGCAGCTTAGACGCGGCAAGCACAGATACGCAGTATTTT	CASSLDAASTDTQYF
NA	NA	TRBV11-3	TRBJ2-6	TGTGCCAGCAGCCTAGGACAGCCGGGCATCTCTGGGGCCAACGTCCTGACTTTC	CASSLGQPGISGANVLTF
TRBD2	few	TRBV11-2	TRBJ2-6	TGTGCCAGCAGCTTACTGGGCGGGAGACAACTTGGGGCCAACGTCCTGACTTTC	CASSLLGGRQLGANVLTF
NA	NA	TRBV9	TRBJ2-1	TGTGCCAGCAGCGTAGGGAGGTTTAGTCGGAATGAGCAGTTCTTC	CASSVGRFSRNEQFF
NA	once	TRBV7-8	TRBJ1-6	TGTGCCAGCAGCTTGCTGGGGGGTTCACCCCTCCACTTT	CASSLLGGSPLHF
NA	NA	TRBV6-6	TRBJ1-2	TGTGCCAGCAGTTACCCGGCGGGAGAGGGTGGCTACACCTTC	CASSYPAGEGGYTF
TRBD2	NA	TRBV9	TRBJ2-1	TGTGCCAGCAGCGTAGCTTGGGGGGGACTCTACAATGAGCAGTTCTTC	CASSVAWGGLYNEQFF
NA	NA	TRBV29-1	TRBJ1-2	TGCAGCGATCAGGGGAGGGGATACTATGGCTACACCTTC	CSDQGRGYYGYTF
TRBD1	NA	TRBV6-4	TRBJ1-1	TGTGCCAGCAGACCGCAAGGGACAGGGACGATGAACACTGAAGCTTTCTTT	CASRPQGTGTMNTEAFF
TRBD1	NA	TRBV5-1	TRBJ1-3	TGCGCCAGCAGCTCAGGGGGCGCTGGAAACACCATATATTTT	CASSSGGAGNTIYF
TRBD1	NA	TRBV12-3/TRBV12-4	TRBJ2-5	TGTGCCAGCAGCTTCCAGGGGGAAGAGACCCAGTACTTC	CASSFQGEETQYF
TRBD2	NA	TRBV11-3	TRBJ2-1	TGTGCCAGCAGCTTAGGGGGCGGGAGGTTAGGTGAGCAGTTCTTC	CASSLGGGRLGEQFF
TRBD2	NA	TRBV27	TRBJ2-1	TGTGCCAGCAGTCACAGGAAGGATACTAGCGGGAGTTGGAATGAGCAGTTCTTC	CASSHRKDTSGSWNEQFF
NA	NA	TRBV28	TRBJ1-6	TGTGCCTGTTCAGGGCGTGGCAATTCACCCCTCCACTTT	CACSGRGNSPLHF
TRBD2	few	TRBV11-3	TRBJ2-1	TGTGCCAGCAGCTTAGGTCGGAAGATCGCGGGGGGGACCTACAATGAGCAGTTCTTC	CASSLGRKIAGGTYNEQFF
TRBD1	NA	TRBV5-6	TRBJ1-2	TGTGCCAGCAGCTTGGCGGGACAGGGACTCAACTATGGCTACACCTTC	CASSLAGQGLNYGYTF
NA	NA	TRBV6-5	TRBJ2-5	TGTGCCAGCAGTCCCGGGACATCAGAGACCCAGTACTTC	CASSPGTSETQYF
NA	few	TRBV3-1/TRBV3-2	TRBJ1-2	TGTGCCAGCAGCAGGGAGGCTGACTATGGCTACACCTTC	CASSREADYGYTF
NA	NA	TRBV5-1	TRBJ1-2	TGCGCCAGCAGCTCGACAGGTAACAACTATGGCTACACCTTC	CASSSTGNNYGYTF
TRBD1	NA	TRBV19	TRBJ1-5	TGTGCCAGTCGGACAGGTAATCAGCCCCAGCATTTT	CASRTGNQPQHF
NA	once	TRBV12-2	TRBJ1-3	TGTGCAAGTCGCTTAGTGGGGAATAGGGACAGGGCGGGTTCTGGAAACACCATATATTTT	CASRLVGNRDRAGSGNTIYF
NA	NA	TRBV6-5	TRBJ1-1	TGTGCCAGCAGGTTGACGGGCGGGACTGAAGCTTTCTTT	CASRLTGGTEAFF
TRBD1	NA	TRBV7-7	TRBJ2-1	TGTGCTAGCAGCATGAAAAACAGGGGCAATGAGCAGTTCTTC	CASSMKNRGNEQFF
NA	NA	TRBV18	TRBJ2-1	TGTGCCAGCTCACCCTTAAGGGGGAGCTCCTACAATGAGCAGTTCTTC	CASSPLRGSSYNEQFF
NA	once	TRBV5-1	TRBJ1-2	TGCGCCAGCAGCTCGGATGGAGGGTTCTATGGCTACACCTTC	CASSSDGGFYGYTF
NA	NA	TRBV6-4	TRBJ1-2	TGTGCCACGGGGGACCCTAACTATGGCTACACCTTC	CATGDPNYGYTF
TRBD1	once	TRBV7-7	TRBJ2-2	TGTGCCAGCAGCCCGGGACAGCCCACCGGGGAGCTGTTTTTT	CASSPGQPTGELFF
NA	NA	TRBV20-1	TRBJ2-7	TGCAGTGCTAGTTCGTTGCCAGCGACGACCTACGAGCAGTACTTC	CSASSLPATTYEQYF